These 15 T cell receptor beta chains originate from one sample sequenced in a study of human T cells and chemical hapten exposure. TCRdb called the RACE reads again in MiXCR, with one record for every CDR3 protein. In the table there are over 300,000 distinct CDR3 sequences, 4% to 6% of which are singletons. Documented time point: pre-sensitization, week 0. Treatment described: therapeutic diphenylcyclopropenone sensitization with weekly scalp DPC. The sequencing here drew on whole blood, taken in connection with sensitization to the hapten diphenylcyclopropenone (DPC). These receptors were collected from a woman aged 45-60 years with alopecia areata. Some clones in this sample may be carry-over from other donors' samples.

The V and J genes are TRBV14 and TRBJ2-7; 7 bases map to TRBD1. This CDR3 region has 16 residues. V shed 4 bases and J 4 bases; nucleotides not matched to a gene: 13. Germline V gene sequence: CDR1 SGHDN, CDR2 FVKESK. CDR3 residues: CASSPPHRDRKYEQYF. DNA of the CDR3: TGTGCCAGCAGCCCCCCCCACCGGGACAGAAAGTACGAGCAGTACTTC.

In its sample, this clonotype was seen many times. V usage is TRBV5-1 and J usage is TRBJ2-3; 8 bases are a match to TRBD2. The CDR3 has 16 amino acids. The J segment lost 5 bases and the V segment lost 5 bases, leaving 13 bases of the junction unmatched. From germline, CDR1 is SGHRS and CDR2 YFSETQ. The CDR3 sequence is CASRLRAGEGVDTQYF. In DNA, the CDR3 is TGCGCCAGCAGGCTGAGAGCGGGAGAAGGGGTAGATACGCAGTATTTT.

This clonotype was found many times. The rearrangement joins TRBV6-5 to TRBJ1-5; D possibly corresponds to TRBD1 (6 bases). This CDR3 is 19 amino acids long. In germline, CDR1 is MNHEY, CDR2 SVGAGI. The ends were cut back, 2 bases at V and 1 base at J, with 21 bases in the middle. Here the CDR3 reads CASSYNPRGALISNQPQHF. The DNA of the CDR3 is TGTGCCAGCAGTTACAATCCCAGGGGCGCCCTGATAAGCAATCAGCCCCAGCATTTT.

In this sample, this clonotype turned up a few times. This chain connects TRBV29-1 to TRBJ2-5; 11 bases fit TRBD1. V was pared by 7 bases and J by 2 bases, with 9 bases of the junction left unmatched. Germline CDR1 SQVTM, CDR2 ANQGSEA. The CDR3 is made up of 15 amino acids. CDR3 residues: CSADRGPVWQETQYF. CDR3 DNA sequence: TGCAGCGCGGACAGGGGGCCGGTGTGGCAAGAGACCCAGTACTTC.

This clonotype was seen a handful of times. The V and J genes are TRBV5-1 and TRBJ1-1; possible D gene TRBD1, 6 bases. The CDR3 length is 15 residues. V was trimmed by 0 bases and J by 4 bases, leaving 13 bases between them. The germline CDR1 and CDR2 sequences are SGHRS and YFSETQ. DNA of the CDR3: TGCGCCAGCAGCTTGGTTCAGGGGTCGGGCACTGAAGCTTTCTTT. Translated: CASSLVQGSGTEAFF.

This clonotype was detected a few times. V and J are TRBV7-8 and TRBJ1-3; 8 nucleotides line up with TRBD1. Per the germline V gene, CDR1 is SGHVS and CDR2 is FQNEAQ. Trimming took 0 bases from V and 2 from J; bases not matched to a gene: 0. CDR3 length: 15 amino acids. CDR3 amino acids: CASSLAGQAGNTIYF. The DNA of the CDR3 is TGTGCCAGCAGCTTAGCGGGACAGGCTGGAAACACCATATATTTT.

This clonotype was observed a handful of times. The J gene is TRBJ2-7, the V gene TRBV4-1; no clear D. CDR3 length: 13 amino acids. Trimming took 3 bases from V and 7 from J, leaving 13 bases between them. The germline V gene encodes CDR1 MGHRA and CDR2 YSYEKL. In DNA, the CDR3 is TGCGCCAGCAGCCAGATCCGCCCGGGTGAGCAGTACTTC. Translated, it gives CASSQIRPGEQYF.

There are a few counts of this clonotype. This chain uses TRBV7-2 with TRBJ2-5, with D perhaps TRBD2 (5 bases). The CDR3 has 13 amino acids. Germline V gives CDR1 SGHTA, CDR2 FQGNSA. Trimming removed 2 bases at V and 4 bases at J, with 8 bases between. The CDR3 DNA sequence: TGTGCCAGCAGCTTAAAAGGGAGAGAGACCCAGTACTTC. This translates into CASSLKGRETQYF. The whole variable domain, remainder taken from reference TRBV7-2 and TRBJ2-5, is GAGVSQSPSNKVTEKGKDVELRCDPISGHTALYWYRQSLGQGLEFLIYFQGNSAPDKSGLPSDRFSAERTGGSVSTLTIQRTQQEDSAVYLCASSLKGRETQYFGPGTRLLVL.

This clonotype was counted many times. The chain uses TRBV29-1 and TRBJ1-2; D gene unclear. Between the trimmed V and J ends, which lost 4 bases and 10 bases, there was a span of 10 bases. The CDR3 extends over 10 amino acids. Germline V lookup: CDR1 SQVTM, CDR2 ANQGSEA. CDR3 bases: TGCAGCGTTGTTCCGGATAACTACACCTTC. It is translated as CSVVPDNYTF.

This clonotype has ten or more counts. This rearrangement joins TRBV29-1 to TRBJ1-2, with D hard to call. This CDR3 region has 13 residues. Trimming stripped 0 bases from V and 4 bases from J, with 9 bases between. CDR1 and CDR2 from the germline V gene are SQVTM and ANQGSEA. CDR3 nucleotides: TGCAGCGTTGAAGACAGGCTAAGCTATGGCTACACCTTC. Its protein is CSVEDRLSYGYTF.

This clonotype has a count of ten or more. This chain joins TRBV27 and TRBJ2-3; D uncertain. Germline V lookup: CDR1 MNHEY, CDR2 SMNVEV (reference sequence). The CDR3 consists of 11 residues. V was shortened by 6 bases and J by 9 bases, with 10 bases between the two germline ends. The CDR3 sequence: CASSSTRTQYF. The CDR3, as DNA: TGTGCCAGCAGCTCCACAAGAACGCAGTATTTT.

There are many counts of this clonotype. The V call is TRBV15, the J call TRBJ1-5; no firm D call. The V end lost 4 bases, the J end lost 5 bases, and 12 bases lay between the germline ends. The germline gives CDR1 LNHNV, CDR2 YYDKDF (reference sequence). The length of the CDR3 is 14 residues. The CDR3 is CATSTHLGDQPQHF. The CDR3 DNA is TGTGCCACCAGCACCCACTTGGGCGATCAGCCCCAGCATTTT.

This clonotype was seen at least ten times. The chain uses TRBV9 and TRBJ2-2; no reliable D call. CDR1 and CDR2 from the germline V gene are SGDLS and YYNGEE. The CDR3 loop spans 16 amino acids. V gave up 0 bases and J gave up 5 bases, with 14 bases separating them. The CDR3 loop reads CASSVDPLAVTGELFF. The CDR3 DNA reads TGTGCCAGCAGCGTAGATCCCTTGGCAGTTACCGGGGAGCTGTTTTTT.

This clonotype was seen ten or more times. This chain joins TRBV10-3 and TRBJ1-1; D gene unclear. The CDR3 spans 14 residues. The V and J ends lost 2 bases and 0 bases respectively, with 7 bases between them. The V gene's germline CDR1 is ENHRY and CDR2 SYGVKD. CDR3 in amino acids: CAISERGLNTEAFF. CDR3 sequence (DNA): TGTGCCATCAGTGAGCGGGGTTTGAACACTGAAGCTTTCTTT.

This clonotype was recorded at least ten times. The V call is TRBV7-9, the J call TRBJ2-7; TRBD2 agrees at 8 bases. Germline V gene data show CDR1 as SEHNR and CDR2 as FQNEAQ (reference sequence). This CDR3 is 16 amino acids long. J was trimmed by 1 base and V by 5 bases; bases with no gene match: 10. This CDR3 reads CASSPGTSGASYEQYF. CDR3 coding DNA: TGTGCCAGCAGCCCAGGTACTAGCGGAGCTTCCTACGAGCAGTACTTC.